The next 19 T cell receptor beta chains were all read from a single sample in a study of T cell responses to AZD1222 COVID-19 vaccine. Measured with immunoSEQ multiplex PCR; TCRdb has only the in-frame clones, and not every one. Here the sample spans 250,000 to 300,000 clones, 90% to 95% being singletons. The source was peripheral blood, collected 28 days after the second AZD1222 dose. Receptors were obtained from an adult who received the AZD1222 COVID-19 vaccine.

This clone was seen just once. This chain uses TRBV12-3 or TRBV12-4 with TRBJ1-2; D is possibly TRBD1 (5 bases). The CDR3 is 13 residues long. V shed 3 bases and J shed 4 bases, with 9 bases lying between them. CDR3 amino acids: CASSLGRIYGYTF. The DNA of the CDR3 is TGTGCCAGCAGTTTGGGGCGGATCTATGGCTACACCTTC.

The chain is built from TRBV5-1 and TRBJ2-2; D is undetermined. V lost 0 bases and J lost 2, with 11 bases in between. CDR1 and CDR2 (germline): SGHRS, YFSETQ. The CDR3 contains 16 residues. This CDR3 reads CASSLGGAFNTGELFF. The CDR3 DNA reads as TGCGCCAGCAGCTTGGGAGGTGCGTTTAACACCGGGGAGCTGTTTTTT.

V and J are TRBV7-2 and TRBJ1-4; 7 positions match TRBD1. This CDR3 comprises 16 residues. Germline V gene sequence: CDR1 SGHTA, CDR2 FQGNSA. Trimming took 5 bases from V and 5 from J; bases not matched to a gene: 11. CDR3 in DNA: TGTGCCAGCAGCCTAAGGCCAGGGGGGACAAATGAAAAACTGTTTTTT. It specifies CASSLRPGGTNEKLFF.

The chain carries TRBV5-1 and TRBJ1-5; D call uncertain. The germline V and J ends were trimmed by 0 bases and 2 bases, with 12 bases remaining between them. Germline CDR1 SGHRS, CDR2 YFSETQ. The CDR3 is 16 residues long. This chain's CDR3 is CASSLGPPVGNQPQHF. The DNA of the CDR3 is TGCGCCAGCAGCTTGGGCCCCCCCGTAGGCAATCAGCCCCAGCATTTT.

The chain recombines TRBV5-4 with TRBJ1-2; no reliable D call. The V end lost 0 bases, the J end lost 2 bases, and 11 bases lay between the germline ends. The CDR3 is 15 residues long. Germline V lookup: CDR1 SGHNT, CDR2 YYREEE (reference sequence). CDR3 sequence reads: CASSLVGRLNYGYTF. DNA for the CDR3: TGTGCCAGCAGCTTGGTCGGGAGATTGAACTATGGCTACACCTTC.

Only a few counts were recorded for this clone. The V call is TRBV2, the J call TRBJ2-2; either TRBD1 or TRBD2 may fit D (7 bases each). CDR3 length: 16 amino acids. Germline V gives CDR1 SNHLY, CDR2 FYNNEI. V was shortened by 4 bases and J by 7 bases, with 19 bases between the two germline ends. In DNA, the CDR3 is TGTGCCAGCAGTGTGAGCGGGACAGTCCTTGACGGGGAGCTGTTTTTT. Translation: CASSVSGTVLDGELFF. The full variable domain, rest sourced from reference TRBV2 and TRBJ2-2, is EPEVTQTPSHQVTQMGQEVILRCVPISNHLYFYWYRQILGQKVEFLVSFYNNEISEKSEIFDDQFSVERPDGSNFTLKIRSTKLEDSAMYFCASSVSGTVLDGELFFGEGSRLTVL.

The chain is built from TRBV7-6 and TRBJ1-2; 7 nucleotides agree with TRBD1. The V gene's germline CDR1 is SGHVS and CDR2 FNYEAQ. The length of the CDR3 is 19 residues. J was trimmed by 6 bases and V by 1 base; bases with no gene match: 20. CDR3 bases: TGTGCCAGCAGCTTAGACATTCGGGACAGAACATCCCTGGGGAATGGCTACACCTTC. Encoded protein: CASSLDIRDRTSLGNGYTF.

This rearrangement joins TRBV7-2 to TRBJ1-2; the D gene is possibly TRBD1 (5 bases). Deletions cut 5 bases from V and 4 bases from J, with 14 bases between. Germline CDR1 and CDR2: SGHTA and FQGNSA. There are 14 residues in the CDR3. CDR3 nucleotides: TGTGCCAGCAGCCCTGGGGGGATTGGCTATGGCTACACCTTC. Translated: CASSPGGIGYGYTF.

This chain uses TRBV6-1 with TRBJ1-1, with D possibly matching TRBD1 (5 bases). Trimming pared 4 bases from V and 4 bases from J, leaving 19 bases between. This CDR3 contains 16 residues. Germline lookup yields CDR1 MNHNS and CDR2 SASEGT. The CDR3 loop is CASSGYTPGRLTEAFF. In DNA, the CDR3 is TGTGCCAGCAGTGGATACACGCCGGGACGGCTCACTGAAGCTTTCTTT.

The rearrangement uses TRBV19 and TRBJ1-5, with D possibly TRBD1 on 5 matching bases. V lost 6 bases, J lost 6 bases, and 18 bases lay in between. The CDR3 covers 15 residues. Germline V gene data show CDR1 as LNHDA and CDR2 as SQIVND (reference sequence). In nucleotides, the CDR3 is TGTGCCAGTAGAATGGGGACCCTTCCCGGTCAGCCCCAGCATTTT. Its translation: CASRMGTLPGQPQHF.

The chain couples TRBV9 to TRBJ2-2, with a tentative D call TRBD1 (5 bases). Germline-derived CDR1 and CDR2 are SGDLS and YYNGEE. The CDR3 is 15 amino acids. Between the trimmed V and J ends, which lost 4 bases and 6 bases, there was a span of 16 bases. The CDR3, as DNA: TGTGCCAGCAGCTCGACTTCAGGGTGGGCCGGGGAGCTGTTTTTT. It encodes CASSSTSGWAGELFF.

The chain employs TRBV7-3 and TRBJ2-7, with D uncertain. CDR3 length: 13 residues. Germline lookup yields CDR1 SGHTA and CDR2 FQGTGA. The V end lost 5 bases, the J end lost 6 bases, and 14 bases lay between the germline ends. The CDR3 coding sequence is TGTGCCAGCAGCCCCGACCCGCTCAGCGAGCAGTACTTC. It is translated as CASSPDPLSEQYF.

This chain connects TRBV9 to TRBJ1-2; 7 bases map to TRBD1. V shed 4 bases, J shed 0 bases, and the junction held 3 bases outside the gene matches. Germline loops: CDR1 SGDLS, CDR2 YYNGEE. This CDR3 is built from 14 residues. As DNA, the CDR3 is TGTGCCAGCAGCTTCGGGACAGCTAACTATGGCTACACCTTC. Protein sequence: CASSFGTANYGYTF.

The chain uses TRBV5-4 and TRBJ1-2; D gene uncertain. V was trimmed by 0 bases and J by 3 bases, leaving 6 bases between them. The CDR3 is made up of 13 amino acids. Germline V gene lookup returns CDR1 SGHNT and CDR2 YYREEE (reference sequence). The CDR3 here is CASSLEGDYGYTF. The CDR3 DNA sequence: TGTGCCAGCAGCTTGGAGGGCGACTATGGCTACACCTTC.

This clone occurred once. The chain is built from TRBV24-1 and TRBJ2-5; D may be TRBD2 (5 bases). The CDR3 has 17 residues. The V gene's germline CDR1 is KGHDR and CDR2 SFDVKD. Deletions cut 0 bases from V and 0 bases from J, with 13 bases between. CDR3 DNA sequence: TGTGCCACCAGTGATTTGATGCCGCGGAGGAACCAAGAGACCCAGTACTTC. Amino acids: CATSDLMPRRNQETQYF.

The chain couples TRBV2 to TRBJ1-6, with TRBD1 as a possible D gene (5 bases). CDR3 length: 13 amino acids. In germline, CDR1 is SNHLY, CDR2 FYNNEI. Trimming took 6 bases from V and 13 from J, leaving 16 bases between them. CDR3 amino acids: CASSERGTLPLHF. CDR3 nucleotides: TGTGCCAGCAGCGAAAGAGGGACCCTTCCCCTCCACTTT.

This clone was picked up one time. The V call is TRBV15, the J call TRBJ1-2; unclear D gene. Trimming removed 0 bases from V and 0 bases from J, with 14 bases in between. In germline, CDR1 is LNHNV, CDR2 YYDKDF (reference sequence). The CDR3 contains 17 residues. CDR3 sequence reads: CATSRDRLYFSNYGYTF. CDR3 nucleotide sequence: TGTGCCACCAGCAGAGATAGACTATACTTCTCTAACTATGGCTACACCTTC.

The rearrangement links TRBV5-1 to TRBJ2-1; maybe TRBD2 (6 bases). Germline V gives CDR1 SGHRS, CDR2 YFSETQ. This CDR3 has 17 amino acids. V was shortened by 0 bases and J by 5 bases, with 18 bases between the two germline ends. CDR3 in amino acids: CASSLGQWAGIDNEQFF. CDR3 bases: TGCGCCAGCAGCTTGGGTCAGTGGGCGGGAATCGACAATGAGCAGTTCTTC.

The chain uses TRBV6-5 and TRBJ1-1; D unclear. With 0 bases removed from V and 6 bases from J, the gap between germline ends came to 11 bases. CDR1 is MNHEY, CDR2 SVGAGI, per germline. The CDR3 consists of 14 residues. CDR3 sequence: CASSYSEGIAEAFF. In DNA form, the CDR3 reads TGTGCCAGCAGTTACTCCGAAGGGATAGCTGAAGCTTTCTTT.